The sequence of this TCR beta chain was determined in a study of cytomegalovirus exposure and HLA in healthy donors. Regarding the study as a whole: At a 0.05 false discovery rate, a later analysis found over 15,000 TCR beta sequences to be associated with HLA alleles. The study designated 150 to 200 TCR beta chains cytomegalovirus-associated.

As for this clone: Its antigen is unknown.

PCR used 60 Vbeta primers and 13 Jbeta primers. Assay: immunoSEQ multiplex PCR; the TCRdb copy retains only in-frame clones and omits some. Among 140,000 to 150,000 clones listed, around 77% were seen once. The CDR3 totals 16 residues. Trimming left V 0 bases short and J 0 bases short, with 9 bases between. Per germline, CDR1 LNHNV and CDR2 YYDKDF (reference sequence). Specimen: PBMCs. The clonotype was recovered from a woman aged 40 to 50 in good health and CMV-seropositive. The chain links TRBV15 to TRBJ1-3; D uncertain. The CDR3 reads CATSRDKGDSGNTIYF. For the CDR3, the DNA is TGTGCCACCAGCAGAGATAAGGGAGACTCTGGAAACACCATATATTTT.